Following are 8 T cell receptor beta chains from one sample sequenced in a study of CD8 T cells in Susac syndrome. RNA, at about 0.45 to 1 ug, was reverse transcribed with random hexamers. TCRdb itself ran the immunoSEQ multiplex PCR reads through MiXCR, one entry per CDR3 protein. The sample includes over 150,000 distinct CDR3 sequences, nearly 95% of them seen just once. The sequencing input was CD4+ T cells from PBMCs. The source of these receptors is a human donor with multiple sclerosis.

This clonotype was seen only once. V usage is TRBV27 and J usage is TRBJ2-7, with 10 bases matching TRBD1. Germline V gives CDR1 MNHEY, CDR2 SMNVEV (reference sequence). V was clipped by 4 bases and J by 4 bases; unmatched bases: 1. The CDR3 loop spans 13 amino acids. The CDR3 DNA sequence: TGTGCCAGCAGTTGGGACAGGGGATACGAGCAGTACTTC. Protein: CASSWDRGYEQYF.

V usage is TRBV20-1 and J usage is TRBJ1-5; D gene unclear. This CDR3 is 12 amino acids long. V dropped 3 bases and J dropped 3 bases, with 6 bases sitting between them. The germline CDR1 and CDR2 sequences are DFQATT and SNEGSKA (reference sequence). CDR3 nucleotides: TGCAGTGCTAGGTCCTTCAATCAGCCCCAGCATTTT. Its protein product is CSARSFNQPQHF.

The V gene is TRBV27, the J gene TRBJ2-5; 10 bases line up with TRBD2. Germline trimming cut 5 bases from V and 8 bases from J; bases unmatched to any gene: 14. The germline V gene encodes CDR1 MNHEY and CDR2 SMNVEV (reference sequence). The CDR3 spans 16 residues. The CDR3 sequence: CASSGILAGSRVTQYF. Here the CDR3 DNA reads TGTGCCAGCAGTGGGATACTAGCGGGGTCCCGGGTTACCCAGTACTTC.

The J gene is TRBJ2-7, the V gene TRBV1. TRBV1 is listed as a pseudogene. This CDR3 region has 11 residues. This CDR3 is CTSSQEERQYF. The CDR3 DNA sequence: TGCACCAGCAGCCAAGAAGAGAGGCAGTACTTC.

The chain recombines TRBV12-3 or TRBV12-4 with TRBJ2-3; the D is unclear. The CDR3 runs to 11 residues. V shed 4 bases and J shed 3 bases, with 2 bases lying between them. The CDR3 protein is CASSWTDTQYF. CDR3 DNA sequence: TGTGCCAGCAGTTGGACAGATACGCAGTATTTT.

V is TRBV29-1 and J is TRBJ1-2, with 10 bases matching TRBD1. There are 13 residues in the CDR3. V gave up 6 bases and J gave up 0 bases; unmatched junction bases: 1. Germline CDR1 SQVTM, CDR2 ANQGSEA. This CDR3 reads CSVGTGANYGYTF. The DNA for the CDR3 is TGCAGCGTGGGGACAGGGGCTAACTATGGCTACACCTTC.

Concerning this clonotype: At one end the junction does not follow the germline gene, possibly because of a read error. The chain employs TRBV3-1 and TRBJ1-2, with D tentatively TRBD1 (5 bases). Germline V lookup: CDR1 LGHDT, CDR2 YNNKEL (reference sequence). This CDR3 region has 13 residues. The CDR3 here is CASSPKISGAVFF. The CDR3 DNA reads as TGTGCCAGCAGCCCGAAAATCTCCGGGGCCGTCTTCTTC.

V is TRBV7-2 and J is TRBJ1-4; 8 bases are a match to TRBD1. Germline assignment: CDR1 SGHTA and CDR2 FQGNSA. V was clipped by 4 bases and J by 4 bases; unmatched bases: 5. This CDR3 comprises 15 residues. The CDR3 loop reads CASSSRQGYNEKLFF. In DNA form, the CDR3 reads TGTGCCAGCAGCTCCCGACAGGGGTATAATGAAAAACTGTTTTTT. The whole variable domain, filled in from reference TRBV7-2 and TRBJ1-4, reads GAGVSQSPSNKVTEKGKDVELRCDPISGHTALYWYRQSLGQGLEFLIYFQGNSAPDKSGLPSDRFSAERTGGSVSTLTIQRTQQEDSAVYLCASSSRQGYNEKLFFGSGTQLSVL.